The sequence of this T cell receptor beta chain was determined in a study of blood T cell repertoires in COVID-19. Study details: Acute-phase and convalescent COVID-19 samples originated in the United States, Italy and Spain.

The data were produced by immunoSEQ multiplex PCR, yet TCRdb's version contains in-frame clones alone and is incomplete. The sample records roughly 220,000 clones, around 86% being singletons. The germline gives CDR1 SNHLY, CDR2 FYNNEI. Losses at the gene ends were 6 bases for V and 5 bases for J; bases not matched to a gene: 11. CDR3 length: 16 residues. This sequence was found in a man aged 25-40 years who had recovered from COVID-19. Sequencing input: peripheral blood. The chain couples TRBV2 to TRBJ1-4, with 8 bases fitting TRBD1. The CDR3 reads CASSIHRDRPNEKLFF. The CDR3 bases are TGTGCCAGCAGCATCCACCGGGACAGGCCCAATGAAAAACTGTTTTTT.